These T cell receptor beta chains were read from a single sample in a study of beta chain features in type 1 diabetes. Here immunoSEQ multiplex PCR was the method, and the copy in TCRdb shows in-frame clones only, minus some. This sample has around 99,000 clones; under 40% occur once, and the top ten carry approximately 0.065%. Source material: stem cell memory CD4+ T cells from blood. The receptors shown here come from a young woman in good health. CDR3s include the opening cysteine and the closing phenylalanine or tryptophan.

J,V,length,CDR3
TRBJ2-7,TRBV15,16,CATSRDGVIGSDEQYF
TRBJ2-1,TRBV5-1,15,CASTKTSGRVYEQFF
TRBJ2-1,TRBV5-4,15,CASSLKQGTYNEQFF
TRBJ2-1,TRBV7-6,16,CASSPGRQGAYNEQFF
TRBJ2-3,TRBV7-9,14,CASSLRRGQDTQYF
TRBJ2-5,TRBV7-2,12,CASSLSRETQYF
TRBJ2-5,TRBV28,16,CASSPPGQKEEETQYF
TRBJ2-7,TRBV5-1,14,CASSLYLGGHEQYF
TRBJ1-1,TRBV2,13,CASSERGNTEAFF
TRBJ2-7,TRBV28,13,CASSSGQDYEQYF
TRBJ2-1,TRBV7-2,16,CASSLDGEWTYNEQFF
TRBJ2-1,TRBV9,22,CASSARGGTSGRPTSSYNEQFF
TRBJ1-1,TRBV19,15,CASSISAVMNTEAFF
TRBJ2-7,TRBV30,15,CAWSRTGPLSYEQYF